The 15 T cell receptor beta chains below were found in one sample sequenced in a study of beta chain features in type 1 diabetes. Expressed TCRB transcripts were sequenced because the entire RNA isolate underwent reverse transcription. The data were produced by immunoSEQ multiplex PCR, yet TCRdb's version contains in-frame clones alone and is incomplete. The profile shows around 300,000 clones, under 8.5% of them singletons. Specimen: central memory CD4+ T cells from blood. These TCRs come from a woman under 30 in good health.

This clone was seen a few times. The V call is TRBV18, the J call TRBJ1-2; no reliable D call. The germline gives CDR1 KGHSH, CDR2 LQKENI. V was pared by 0 bases and J by 8 bases, with 10 bases between. This CDR3 contains 13 residues. The chain's CDR3 is CASSPPGREGYTF. Written as DNA, the CDR3 is TGTGCCAGCTCACCACCCGGAAGGGAGGGCTACACCTTC.

The rearrangement uses TRBV29-1 and TRBJ1-2; no reliable D call. The CDR3 runs 13 residues. The germline V and J ends were trimmed by 0 bases and 8 bases, with 13 bases remaining between them. Looked up from germline, CDR1 is SQVTM and CDR2 is ANQGSEA. The CDR3 protein is CSVEDRGSRGYTF. In nucleotides, the CDR3 is TGCAGCGTTGAAGATCGAGGGAGCAGGGGCTACACCTTC.

This clone was detected a few times. V gene TRBV18 combines with J gene TRBJ2-5; 10 positions agree with TRBD1. V was pared by 2 bases and J by 3 bases, with 6 bases of the junction left unmatched. CDR3 length: 16 residues. The germline gives CDR1 KGHSH, CDR2 LQKENI. CDR3 loop: CASSPTTGGEEETQYF. CDR3 coding DNA: TGTGCCAGCTCACCAACGACAGGGGGCGAAGAAGAGACCCAGTACTTC. The whole variable domain, remainder taken from reference TRBV18 and TRBJ2-5, is NAGVMQNPRHLVRRRGQEARLRCSPMKGHSHVYWYRQLPEEGLKFMVYLQKENIIDESGMPKERFSAEFPKEGPSILRIQQVVRGDSAAYFCASSPTTGGEEETQYFGPGTRLLVL.

This clone has just a few counts. DNA for the CDR3: TGTGCCAGCAGCTTACAAGGGACGGGGAATTCACCCCTCCACTTT. Amino acid sequence: CASSLQGTGNSPLHF. The chain employs TRBV7-2 and TRBJ1-6; maybe TRBD1 (5 bases). Trimming removed 2 bases at V and 7 bases at J, with 12 bases between. This CDR3 contains 15 residues. Germline CDR1 is SGHTA and CDR2 is FQGNSA.

This clone showed up many times. The chain combines TRBV7-9 with TRBJ2-2, with D uncertain. Looked up from germline, CDR1 is SEHNR and CDR2 is FQNEAQ (reference sequence). V lost 5 bases and J lost 8, with 9 bases in between. The CDR3 spans 12 residues. The CDR3 DNA reads TGTGCCAGCAGCGCTTACAGTGGGGAGCTGTTTTTT. This codes for CASSAYSGELFF.

The chain carries TRBV9 and TRBJ1-2; D is undetermined. The CDR3 loop spans 16 amino acids. Germline CDR1 reads SGDLS; CDR2 reads YYNGEE. Deletions cut 0 bases from V and 7 bases from J, with 19 bases between. For the CDR3, the DNA is TGTGCCAGCAGCGTAGGTCCCCCTAGTGGGTACGGTGGCTACACCTTC. Translating it yields CASSVGPPSGYGGYTF.

This clone was observed at least ten times. In DNA, the CDR3 is TGTGCCAGCAGTGATAATCGTCTAGCGGCAAAGGATGAGCAGTTCTTC. The encoded protein is CASSDNRLAAKDEQFF. The chain is built from TRBV2 and TRBJ2-1, with 7 bases matching TRBD2. This CDR3 comprises 16 residues. J gave up 8 bases and V 3 bases, and 13 bases lay outside the gene matches. Germline V lookup: CDR1 SNHLY, CDR2 FYNNEI.

This clone was counted between two and nine times. This chain links TRBV30 with TRBJ2-2, with 9 positions matching TRBD2. Per germline, CDR1 GTSNPN and CDR2 SVGIG (reference sequence). After removal of 6 bases from V and 7 bases from J, the junction contained 6 bases not matched to a gene. The CDR3 runs to 13 residues. The CDR3 DNA reads TGTGCCTGTGGCGGGAGGGGCCACGGGGAGCTGTTTTTT. This gives the protein CACGGRGHGELFF.

In its sample, this clone was seen a few times. The CDR3 spells CASSVDVASTDTQYF. CDR3 in DNA: TGTGCCAGCAGCGTAGACGTTGCTAGCACAGATACGCAGTATTTT. The rearrangement joins TRBV9 to TRBJ2-3; no firm D call. Trimming left V 0 bases short and J 0 bases short, with 8 bases between. Germline loops: CDR1 SGDLS, CDR2 YYNGEE. This CDR3 comprises 15 residues.

This clone was found a few times. The chain uses TRBV11-2 and TRBJ2-5; D gene ambiguous. The V and J ends lost 0 bases and 5 bases respectively, with 10 bases between them. Germline values: CDR1 SGHAT, CDR2 FQNNGV. The CDR3 length is 14 residues. Here the CDR3 DNA reads TGTGCCAGCAGCTTAGATCGTTCCCCGGAGACCCAGTACTTC. Translation: CASSLDRSPETQYF.

The V and J genes are TRBV7-3 and TRBJ2-2; maybe TRBD1 (6 bases). From germline, CDR1 is SGHTA and CDR2 FQGTGA. The germline V and J ends were trimmed by 2 bases and 7 bases, with 14 bases remaining between them. This CDR3 spans 15 amino acids. This CDR3 reads CASSLSGTRNGELFF. The CDR3 DNA reads TGTGCCAGCAGCTTATCCGGGACACGGAACGGGGAGCTGTTTTTT.

Only a few counts were recorded for this clone. This sequence joins TRBV6-5 and TRBJ1-2, with no clear D. Trimming took 10 bases from V and 0 from J, leaving 12 bases between them. The germline V gene encodes CDR1 MNHEY and CDR2 SVGAGI. The CDR3 spans 13 residues. The CDR3 bases are TGTGCCATCTCCGGCCAGGCTAACTATGGCTACACCTTC. Its translation is CAISGQANYGYTF.

This clone was counted only a few times. The chain links TRBV6-6 to TRBJ1-1; 8 nucleotides match TRBD1. From germline, CDR1 is MNHNY and CDR2 SVGAGI (reference sequence). There are 15 residues in the CDR3. Losses at the gene ends were 4 bases for V and 2 bases for J; bases not matched to a gene: 6. The CDR3 sequence: CASSSPDRGNTEAFF. CDR3 bases: TGTGCCAGCAGTTCCCCCGACAGGGGAAACACTGAAGCTTTCTTT.

Only a few counts were recorded for this clone. The V and J genes are TRBV5-6 and TRBJ2-7; D is unclear. The V and J ends lost 1 base and 2 bases respectively, with 10 bases between them. Germline CDR1 is SGHDT and CDR2 is YYEEEE. The CDR3 loop spans 14 amino acids. The chain's CDR3 is CASSLRGPTYEQYF. DNA of the CDR3: TGTGCCAGCAGCTTGAGAGGTCCCACCTACGAGCAGTACTTC.

Ten or more counts support this clone. The chain carries TRBV2 and TRBJ2-1; D is possibly TRBD2 (6 bases). The CDR3 spans 13 residues. Between the trimmed V and J ends, which lost 3 bases and 16 bases, there was a span of 19 bases. Per germline, CDR1 SNHLY and CDR2 FYNNEI. The CDR3 spells CASSEGLGRKKFF. CDR3 DNA sequence: TGTGCCAGCAGTGAGGGTTTGGGGAGGAAGAAATTCTTC.